The rows below give T cell receptor beta chains drawn from one sample of a study of cytomegalovirus exposure and HLA in healthy donors. The data were produced by immunoSEQ multiplex PCR, yet TCRdb's version contains in-frame clones alone and is incomplete. The table counts about 84,000 clones; about 0.61% lies in the top ten. Sequenced input: PBMCs. The source of these receptors is a man aged 50 or older in good health and CMV-seronegative. CDR3s include the opening cysteine and the closing phenylalanine or tryptophan. Each record gives: V gene, J gene, CDR3 protein.

>TRBV6-5|TRBJ2-1
CASSYSARANEQFF
>TRBV9|TRBJ1-6
CASSVGQGYNSPLHF
>TRBV12-5|TRBJ2-2
CASGSGTGNTGELFF
>TRBV6-5|TRBJ1-1
CASSYAPRQGEAFF
>TRBV18|TRBJ1-5
CASTPGQNQPQHF
>TRBV18|TRBJ2-7
CASSSRAYEQYF
>TRBV28|TRBJ1-5
CASRSGQGNHQPQHF
>TRBV5-5|TRBJ1-2
CASSSGTGAGGYTF
>TRBV7-3|TRBJ2-2
CASSQLETGELFF
>TRBV2|TRBJ1-1
CASRADMNTEAFF
>TRBV18|TRBJ1-2
CASSWTGRDGYTF
>TRBV10-3|TRBJ1-1
CAIRGTGDLAGF
>TRBV30|TRBJ2-2
CAWSRGFTGELFF
>TRBV6-5|.
CASSYRDSSYEQYF
>TRBV7-2|TRBJ2-7
CASSWGQGVHEQYF
>TRBV10-3|TRBJ2-1
CATKSSGATLSSYNEQFF
>TRBV4-3|TRBJ2-1
CASSQDLSSGGVEQFF
>TRBV5-4|TRBJ2-7
CASSFTGSYEQYF
>TRBV7-9|TRBJ1-4
CASSLEGAWDEKLFF
>TRBV10-3|TRBJ2-1
CAISGTSGGLGNEQFF
>TRBV18|TRBJ2-7
CASSPQRGSGQGGYEQYF
>TRBV4-1|TRBJ2-5
CASSQGTIGKETQYF
>TRBV7-9|TRBJ1-2
CASSFPHRVGGYTF
>TRBV28|TRBJ1-1
CASSLGQGNEAFF
>TRBV7-9|TRBJ2-7
CASSLRQGSDEQYF
>TRBV15|TRBJ1-2
CATSRDRLRGAGANYGYTF
>TRBV6-5|TRBJ2-3
CASSYSTGSTDTQYF
>TRBV30|TRBJ2-7
CAWTSGGGYEQYF
>TRBV7-2|TRBJ1-2
CASSEYRVNDYGYTF
>TRBV7-9|TRBJ1-1
CASSLTGSTEAFF
>TRBV7-8|TRBJ2-1
CASSFSGGLGNEQFF
>TRBV7-8|TRBJ1-6
CASSFTEGILGSPLHF
>TRBV9|TRBJ1-4
CASSVDDRGAPELFF
>TRBV25-1|TRBJ1-2
CASSPPYGISTRYGYTF
>TRBV18|TRBJ2-1
CASSPRSGLSNEQFF
>TRBV4-3|TRBJ2-7
CASSQTGQGRYEQYF
>TRBV29-1|TRBJ2-7
CSVESAGRIEQYF
>TRBV15|TRBJ2-7
CATSRDWDRGSYEQYF
>TRBV5-1|TRBJ2-6
CASSWTVGGANVLTF
>TRBV7-6|TRBJ2-3
CASSSRPGQSTDTQYF
>TRBV28|TRBJ2-1
CASSFVQGFMSYDEQFF
>TRBV4-1|TRBJ2-5
CASRGEAETQYF
>TRBV11-2|TRBJ2-1
CASSARLAGGLYNEQFF
>TRBV30|TRBJ1-1
CAWSGQGTEAFF
>TRBV14|TRBJ2-3
CASSPLSSGTDTQYF
>TRBV7-9|TRBJ1-2
CASSAGKTNYGYTF